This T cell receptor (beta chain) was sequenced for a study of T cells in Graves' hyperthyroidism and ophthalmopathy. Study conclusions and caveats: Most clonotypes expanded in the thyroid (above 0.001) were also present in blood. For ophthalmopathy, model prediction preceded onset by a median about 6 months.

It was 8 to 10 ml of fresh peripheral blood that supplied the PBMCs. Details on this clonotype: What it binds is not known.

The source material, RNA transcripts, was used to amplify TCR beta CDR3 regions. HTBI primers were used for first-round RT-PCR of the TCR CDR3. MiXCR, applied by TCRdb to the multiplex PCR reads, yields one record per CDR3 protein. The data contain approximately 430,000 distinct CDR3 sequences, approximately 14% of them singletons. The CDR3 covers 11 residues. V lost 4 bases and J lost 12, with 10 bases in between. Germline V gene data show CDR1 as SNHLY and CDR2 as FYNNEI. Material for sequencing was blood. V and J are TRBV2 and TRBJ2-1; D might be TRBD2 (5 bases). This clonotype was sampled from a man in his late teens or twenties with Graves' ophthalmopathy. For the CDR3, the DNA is TGTGCCAGCAGTGGAGGGAGTAGGCAGTTCTTC. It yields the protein CASSGGSRQFF.